The TCR beta chain described here comes from a study of cytomegalovirus exposure and HLA in healthy donors. The PCR employed 60 Vbeta primers together with 13 Jbeta primers. Generated by immunoSEQ multiplex PCR, the TCRdb table keeps only in-frame clones and is missing some. The repertoire holds some 190,000 clones, with about 81% as singletons. CDR1 is GTSNPN and CDR2 is SVGIG in the germline V gene (reference sequence). The CDR3 is 12 amino acids. V dropped 4 bases and J dropped 9; count of bases not matched to a gene: 9. The genes are TRBV30 and TRBJ2-7; TRBD2 aligns across 7 bases. Sequencing input: PBMCs. This receptor was taken from a man aged 25 to 40 in good health and CMV-seropositive. In DNA form, the CDR3 reads TGTGCCTGGACTAGCGGACCTCTAGGGCAGTACTTC. Protein product: CAWTSGPLGQYF.